This T cell receptor (beta chain) was captured by sequencing in a study of shared clonotypes between healthy human individuals. Remarks on this clone: The same CDR3 is also encoded by other DNA sequences in this sample.

The CDR3 contains 11 residues. Germline V gene data show CDR1 as DFQATT and CDR2 as SNEGSKA (reference sequence). V lost 6 bases to trimming and J lost 0 bases, with 5 bases between them. Measured with immunoSEQ multiplex PCR; TCRdb has only the in-frame clones, and not every one. The top ten clones hold 0.13% to 0.15% of a sample with a few million clones, approximately 90% of them seen once. V gene TRBV20-1 combines with J gene TRBJ1-2; D uncertain. Sample: naive CD4+ T cells sorted from blood. As for subset: CD45RA+ positively selected. The origin of this receptor is a man younger than 30 in good health. The CDR3 nucleotides are TGCAGTGCCCGACCTAACTATGGCTACACCTTC. Translation gives CSARPNYGYTF.